This is a list of T cell receptor beta chains from one sample in a study of radiation and T cells in renal cell carcinoma. Profiled with immunoSEQ multiplex PCR; TCRdb holds only in-frame clones, not every one. The table has about 9,300 clones, 50% to 70% seen once. Sequenced material: tumor tissue, taken from a patient whose treatment included radiotherapy and nephrectomy. The receptor source for this set is a woman in her forties or fifties with renal cell carcinoma. CDR3s include the opening cysteine and the closing phenylalanine or tryptophan. Fields, in order: clone size, D gene, V gene, J gene, CDR3 protein, CDR3 DNA. A D gene is named only where the DNA matches it firmly. Only part of the rows carry a size: once, few, many, or a class if the clone is expanded.

>-|TRBD2|TRBV28|TRBJ2-3
CASSLIERGATDTQYF
TGTGCCAGCAGTTTAATCGAGCGGGGGGCCACAGATACGCAGTATTTT
>few|-|TRBV4-2|TRBJ1-1
CASSQGGSAEAFF
TGTGCCAGCAGCCAGGGGGGCTCGGCTGAAGCTTTCTTT
>-|-|TRBV2|TRBJ1-1
CASSEGGLEAFF
TGTGCCAGCAGTGAGGGAGGGCTTGAAGCTTTCTTT
>few|-|TRBV7-3|TRBJ2-5
CASSSTPGLETQYF
TGTGCCAGCAGCTCCACCCCGGGACTAGAGACCCAGTACTTC
>few|-|TRBV6-5|TRBJ2-2
CAALRTAGDTGELFF
TGTGCCGCGCTGCGGACCGCAGGCGACACCGGGGAGCTGTTTTTT
>-|TRBD2|TRBV6-5|TRBJ2-7
CASTANPGLAYEQYF
TGTGCCAGCACCGCGAACCCGGGACTAGCCTACGAGCAGTACTTC
>-|TRBD2|TRBV11-1|TRBJ2-7
CASSLGLAPYEQYF
TGTGCCAGCAGCCTCGGACTAGCCCCCTACGAGCAGTACTTC
>large|-|TRBV5-4|TRBJ1-2
CASSLKGYGYTF
TGTGCCAGCAGCTTGAAAGGGTATGGCTACACCTTC
>-|-|TRBV10-3|TRBJ1-1
CAISESGGDNTEAFF
TGTGCCATCAGTGAGTCGGGCGGGGATAACACTGAAGCTTTCTTT
>few|TRBD2|TRBV5-1|TRBJ2-7
CASSSGAGGEQYF
TGCGCCAGCAGCAGCGGGGCTGGGGGCGAGCAGTACTTC
>-|-|TRBV9|TRBJ2-5
CASSEVDQETQYF
TGTGCCAGCAGCGAGGTGGACCAAGAGACCCAGTACTTC
>-|TRBD1|TRBV14|TRBJ2-1
CASSLTRDSNINEQFF
TGTGCCAGCAGCCTAACCCGGGACAGCAACATCAATGAGCAGTTCTTC
>-|-|TRBV5-5|TRBJ2-2
CASSLGGSRTGELFF
TGTGCCAGCAGCTTGGGAGGGAGTAGGACCGGGGAGCTGTTTTTT
>-|-|TRBV12-5|TRBJ2-2
CASGLSDGNTGELFF
TGTGCTAGTGGTTTGAGTGATGGGAACACCGGGGAGCTGTTTTTT
>-|TRBD1|TRBV6-1|TRBJ2-7
CASSEFGQGAAQYF
TGTGCCAGCAGTGAATTTGGACAGGGGGCGGCGCAGTACTTC
>-|TRBD1|TRBV6-1|TRBJ1-2
CASSARRTGKSTF
TGTGCCAGCAGTGCACGACGGACAGGGAAGAGCACCTTC
>once|TRBD1|TRBV28|TRBJ1-5
CASLTGDQPQHF
TGTGCCAGCTTGACAGGGGATCAGCCCCAGCATTTT
>few|TRBD1|TRBV9|TRBJ2-7
CASSVETGVSYEQYF
TGTGCCAGCAGCGTAGAGACAGGGGTATCCTACGAGCAGTACTTC
>-|-|TRBV27|TRBJ1-2
CASSVGGYGYTF
TGTGCCAGCAGCGTGGGGGGCTATGGCTACACCTTC
>-|-|TRBV7-2|TRBJ2-3
CASSRNSGSVSTDTQYF
TGTGCCAGCAGCCGAAACTCGGGCTCAGTTAGCACAGATACGCAGTATTTT
>-|TRBD1|TRBV6-5|TRBJ1-5
CASTQGDGNQPQHF
TGTGCCAGCACCCAGGGGGATGGCAATCAGCCCCAGCATTTT
>once|-|TRBV7-6|TRBJ1-1
CASSLMAGGAGTEAFF
TGTGCCAGCAGCTTAATGGCTGGGGGCGCGGGCACTGAAGCTTTCTTT
>-|TRBD2|TRBV4-2|TRBJ2-5
CASSPGRLAGGASQETQYF
TGTGCCAGCAGCCCCGGGCGGCTAGCGGGAGGAGCCTCCCAAGAGACCCAGTACTTC
>medium-sized|-|TRBV5-4|TRBJ2-5
CASSSIAGGLVRETQYF
TGTGCCAGCAGCTCCATTGCAGGGGGGTTGGTCAGGGAGACCCAGTACTTC
>-|-|TRBV9|TRBJ2-5
CASSPTGSQETQYF
TGTGCCAGCAGCCCCACCGGGTCACAAGAGACCCAGTACTTC
>-|TRBD1|TRBV5-1|TRBJ1-1
CASSPGTGGRGNTEAFF
TGCGCCAGCAGCCCTGGGACAGGGGGACGGGGGAACACTGAAGCTTTCTTT
>-|-|TRBV12-1|TRBJ2-6
CASIGQSRANVLTF
TGTGCCAGCATAGGACAAAGTCGGGCCAACGTCCTGACTTTC
>few|-|TRBV11-3|TRBJ1-1
CASSLSQMGEAFF
TGTGCCAGCAGCTTATCCCAAATGGGTGAAGCTTTCTTT
>-|-|TRBV7-9|TRBJ2-7
CASSSLGASFTEQYF
TGTGCCAGCAGCTCCCTCGGGGCTAGTTTCACTGAGCAGTACTTC
>few|-|TRBV27|TRBJ1-6
CASSNGRENNSPLHF
TGTGCCAGCAGCAACGGACGGGAAAATAATTCACCCCTCCACTTT
>few|-|TRBV4-3|TRBJ2-1
CASSRVSGSEQFF
TGCGCCAGCAGCCGAGTCAGTGGGAGCGAGCAGTTCTTC
>-|-|TRBV21-1|TRBJ1-1
CASSKVGEMNTEAFF
TGTGCCAGCAGCAAAGTCGGAGAGATGAACACTGAAGCTTTCTTT
>-|-|TRBV6-5|TRBJ2-5
CASSDQGYQYF
TGTGCCAGCAGTGATCAGGGTTACCAGTACTTC
>few|-|TRBV6-1|TRBJ1-1
CASLPQGQSSQAFF
TGTGCCAGCCTCCCGCAAGGGCAGTCAAGCCAAGCTTTCTTT
>-|-|TRBV6-5|TRBJ2-5
CASSYSAGTQETQYF
TGTGCCAGCAGTTACTCGGCGGGCACCCAAGAGACCCAGTACTTC
>medium-sized|-|TRBV7-8|TRBJ1-1
CASIARDSKDTEAFF
TGTGCCAGCATCGCCCGGGACTCAAAGGACACTGAAGCTTTCTTT
>-|-|TRBV4-3|TRBJ2-1
CASSEKFRDQSGYEQFF
TGCGCCAGCAGCGAGAAATTTAGGGACCAGAGCGGCTATGAGCAGTTCTTC
>-|-|TRBV30|TRBJ1-5
CAWSGGYGQPQHF
TGTGCCTGGAGTGGGGGATACGGCCAGCCCCAGCATTTT